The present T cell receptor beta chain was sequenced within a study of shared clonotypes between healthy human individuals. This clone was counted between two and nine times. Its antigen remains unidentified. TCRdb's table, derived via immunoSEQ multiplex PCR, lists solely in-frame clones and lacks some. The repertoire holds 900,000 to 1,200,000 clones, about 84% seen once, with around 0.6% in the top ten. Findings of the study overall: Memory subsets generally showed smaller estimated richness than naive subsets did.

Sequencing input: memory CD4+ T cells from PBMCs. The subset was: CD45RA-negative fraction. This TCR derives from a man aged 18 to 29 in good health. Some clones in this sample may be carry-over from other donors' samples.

CDR3 in amino acids: CASSEAGQGYGYTF. The CDR3 DNA follows: TGTGCCAGCAGTGAAGCGGGACAGGGGTATGGCTACACCTTC. The J gene is TRBJ1-2, the V gene TRBV28; 10 nucleotides match TRBD1. J lost 5 bases, V lost 5 bases, and 5 bases had no gene match. The CDR3 has 14 residues. Germline lookup yields CDR1 MDHEN and CDR2 SYDVKM.